These 28 T cell receptor beta chains share one sample of origin, sequenced in a study of blood T cell repertoires in COVID-19. Clones were read by immunoSEQ multiplex PCR, and TCRdb kept only the in-frame ones, dropping some. Here the sample spans over 250,000 clones, approximately 86% being singletons. Specimen: peripheral blood. These receptors came from a man aged 35-49 years who had recovered from COVID-19.

V is TRBV18 and J is TRBJ2-2, with D perhaps matching TRBD1 (5 bases). Germline CDR1 is KGHSH and CDR2 is LQKENI. There are 16 residues in the CDR3. Trimming pared 3 bases from V and 3 bases from J, leaving 14 bases between. The CDR3 spells CASSPWTATDTGELFF. The CDR3 DNA reads TGTGCCAGCTCACCGTGGACGGCGACAGACACCGGGGAGCTGTTTTTT. Looking up the rest from reference TRBV18 and TRBJ2-2 gives the full variable domain: NAGVMQNPRHLVRRRGQEARLRCSPMKGHSHVYWYRQLPEEGLKFMVYLQKENIIDESGMPKERFSAEFPKEGPSILRIQQVVRGDSAAYFCASSPWTATDTGELFFGEGSRLTVL.

This clone was seen only a few times. The chain joins TRBV7-2 to TRBJ1-4, with no clear D. V gave up 5 bases and J gave up 8 bases, with 15 bases separating them. This CDR3 region has 14 residues. Germline loops: CDR1 SGHTA, CDR2 FQGNSA. The CDR3 coding sequence is TGTGCCAGCAGCCCGACCGGCTCGAGGGAAAAACTGTTTTTT. It encodes CASSPTGSREKLFF.

This CDR3 is CASSVAIQRGDNEQFF. The CDR3 coding sequence is TGTGCCAGCAGCGTAGCGATACAGCGGGGTGACAATGAGCAGTTCTTC. The J gene is TRBJ2-1, the V gene TRBV9; 7 positions match TRBD2. Germline V gene lookup returns CDR1 SGDLS and CDR2 YYNGEE. Trimming removed 0 bases from V and 5 bases from J; junction bases left unmatched: 8. The CDR3 runs 16 residues.

The V gene is TRBV6-5, the J gene TRBJ2-7; tentative D call: TRBD2 (6 bases). Per the germline V gene, CDR1 is MNHEY and CDR2 is SVGAGI. This CDR3 contains 14 residues. The V gene lost 0 bases and the J gene lost 7 bases, with 13 bases spanning the gap. The CDR3 nucleotides are TGTGCCAGCAGTTACTCATCGGGAGAGCGGGAGCAGTACTTC. Its translation is CASSYSSGEREQYF.

This sequence joins TRBV6-1 and TRBJ2-4; D is perhaps TRBD2 (5 bases). V shed 4 bases and J shed 0 bases, with 13 bases lying between them. The CDR3 runs 16 residues. CDR1 and CDR2 (germline): MNHNS, SASEGT. The chain's CDR3 is CASSGRGNLAKNIQYF. Here the CDR3 DNA reads TGTGCCAGCAGTGGACGGGGAAATCTAGCCAAAAACATTCAGTACTTC.

This chain uses TRBV10-3 with TRBJ1-3, with D maybe TRBD1 (5 bases). Trimming stripped 4 bases from V and 0 bases from J, with 13 bases between. This CDR3 is 16 amino acids long. CDR1 is ENHRY, CDR2 SYGVKD, per germline. The CDR3 region is CAISAHRPASGNTIYF. The CDR3 nucleotides read TGTGCCATCAGTGCGCACAGGCCCGCCTCTGGAAACACCATATATTTT.

This rearrangement joins TRBV11-3 to TRBJ2-1; tentative D call: TRBD1 (5 bases). The CDR3 is 12 residues long. The germline V and J ends were trimmed by 1 base and 10 bases, with 8 bases remaining between them. Germline V gene lookup returns CDR1 SGHNT and CDR2 YENEEA. CDR3 in DNA: TGTGCCAGCAGCTTAGGGGGCGGCGAGCAGTTCTTC. Translation gives CASSLGGGEQFF.

The chain has TRBV5-1 and TRBJ2-7; TRBD2 might be the D (6 bases). V lost 4 bases to trimming and J lost 2 bases, with 13 bases between them. This CDR3 spans 14 amino acids. Looked up from germline, CDR1 is SGHRS and CDR2 is YFSETQ. The CDR3 reads CASSPEGVPYEQYF. The CDR3 DNA follows: TGCGCCAGCAGCCCGGAGGGAGTACCCTACGAGCAGTACTTC.

The V and J genes are TRBV7-8 and TRBJ1-5; D unclear. V was cut by 5 bases and J by 0 bases, with 14 bases left in between. This CDR3 is 16 amino acids long. CDR1 is SGHVS and CDR2 is FQNEAQ in the germline V gene. The CDR3 sequence is CASSLEPYRSNQPQHF. CDR3 sequence (DNA): TGTGCCAGCAGCCTAGAGCCTTACCGTAGCAATCAGCCCCAGCATTTT.

This chain connects TRBV2 to TRBJ2-4; a possible D gene is TRBD2 (5 bases). Germline V gene data show CDR1 as SNHLY and CDR2 as FYNNEI. Between the trimmed V and J ends, which lost 2 bases and 8 bases, there was a span of 13 bases. The CDR3 spans 14 residues. The CDR3 bases are TGTGCCAGCAGTGAATCTCGGGGAAAGGACATTCAGTACTTC. Translated: CASSESRGKDIQYF.

The chain recombines TRBV4-1 with TRBJ2-3; 8 bases match TRBD2. Germline CDR1 and CDR2: MGHRA and YSYEKL. This CDR3 region has 21 residues. The trim removed 6 bases at V and 5 bases at J, leaving 28 bases unmatched. DNA for the CDR3: TGCGCCAGCAGGGTGGGTAGCGGGACATACACAGATACGCTTATCCTAGATACGCAGTATTTT. This sequence encodes CASRVGSGTYTDTLILDTQYF.

J is TRBJ2-6 and V is TRBV13; possibly TRBD2 for D (6 bases). Germline V CDR1 and CDR2: PRHDT, FYEKMQ (reference sequence). Trimming removed 3 bases from V and 0 bases from J, with 21 bases in between. This CDR3 has 20 residues. CDR3 sequence reads: CASSFTRGGTVSSGANVLTF. The CDR3 nucleotides read TGTGCCAGCAGCTTCACCCGAGGCGGGACCGTGAGCTCTGGGGCCAACGTCCTGACTTTC.

The chain carries TRBV7-6 and TRBJ2-7, with TRBD1 identical over 7 bases. This CDR3 has 15 residues. Germline lookup yields CDR1 SGHVS and CDR2 FNYEAQ. The ends lost 5 bases at V and 0 bases at J; junction bases unmatched: 7. CDR3 bases: TGTGCCAGCAGCGTGGGACAGATAAACTCCTACGAGCAGTACTTC. It encodes CASSVGQINSYEQYF.

This chain links TRBV6-5 with TRBJ2-7; D is perhaps TRBD1 (5 bases). Trimming left V 5 bases short and J 6 bases short, with 11 bases between. This CDR3 has 12 amino acids. Germline CDR1 reads MNHEY; CDR2 reads SVGAGI. CDR3 protein: CASSQGSGEQYF. CDR3 sequence (DNA): TGTGCCAGCAGTCAGGGATCCGGCGAGCAGTACTTC.

This clone occurred once. CDR3 residues: CASSETNRPNEKLFF. The CDR3 bases are TGTGCCAGCAGTGAAACAAACAGGCCTAATGAAAAACTGTTTTTT. The rearrangement links TRBV25-1 to TRBJ1-4; perhaps TRBD1 as D (5 bases). CDR3 length equals 15 residues. Deletions cut 2 bases from V and 3 bases from J, with 10 bases between. The germline gives CDR1 MGHDK, CDR2 SYGVNS.

The V call is TRBV7-2, the J call TRBJ2-1; D remains ambiguous. V gave up 2 bases and J gave up 5 bases, with 13 bases separating them. The CDR3 covers 15 residues. The germline gives CDR1 SGHTA, CDR2 FQGNSA. The CDR3 loop reads CASSLYGSFDNEQFF. The CDR3 region has the DNA TGTGCCAGCAGCTTATATGGCTCGTTCGACAATGAGCAGTTCTTC.

The table lists this clone with a count of one. J is TRBJ2-2 and V is TRBV7-9; TRBD2 aligns across 14 bases. This CDR3 has 18 amino acids. J gave up 1 base and V 3 bases, and 4 bases lay outside the gene matches. Germline CDR1 reads SEHNR; CDR2 reads FQNEAQ (reference sequence). The CDR3 protein is CASSLGLAGAMNTGELFF. The CDR3 region has the DNA TGTGCCAGCAGCTTGGGACTAGCGGGGGCCATGAACACCGGGGAGCTGTTTTTT.

The chain carries TRBV7-2 and TRBJ1-3, with D tentatively TRBD1 (5 bases). Germline loops: CDR1 SGHTA, CDR2 FQGNSA. The V gene lost 2 bases and the J gene lost 2 bases, with 10 bases spanning the gap. The CDR3 has 15 amino acids. CDR3 in DNA: TGTGCCAGCAGCTTAACGACAGACCCTGGAAACACCATATATTTT. Residues: CASSLTTDPGNTIYF.

This rearrangement joins TRBV30 to TRBJ2-3; D gene uncertain. Looked up from germline, CDR1 is GTSNPN and CDR2 is SVGIG (reference sequence). V lost 5 bases, J lost 6 bases, and 6 bases lay in between. The CDR3 is 10 residues long. This chain's CDR3 is CAWGRDTQYF. The CDR3 DNA sequence: TGTGCCTGGGGACGGGATACGCAGTATTTT.

V is TRBV15 and J is TRBJ1-4; no clear D gene. Germline-derived CDR1 and CDR2 are LNHNV and YYDKDF (reference sequence). This CDR3 region has 15 residues. Between the trimmed V and J ends, which lost 8 bases and 8 bases, there was a span of 21 bases. This CDR3 is CATGSERPPREKLFF. In nucleotides, the CDR3 is TGTGCCACCGGATCAGAACGTCCTCCTAGGGAAAAACTGTTTTTT.

V usage is TRBV6-5 and J usage is TRBJ1-6; 7 bases line up with TRBD1. The CDR3 sequence is 13 residues long. With V trimmed by 4 bases and J by 10 bases, 4 bases remained unmatched. The germline V gene has CDR1 MNHEY and CDR2 SVGAGI. The CDR3 DNA is TGTGCCAGCAGTTTAACAGGGGAATCACCCCTCCACTTT. Amino acids: CASSLTGESPLHF.

This chain joins TRBV28 and TRBJ2-3; 8 nucleotides agree with TRBD1. CDR3 size: 16 residues. The V segment lost 4 bases and the J segment 3 bases; nucleotides outside the gene matches: 9. Per germline, CDR1 MDHEN and CDR2 SYDVKM. The CDR3, as DNA: TGTGCCAGCAGTTCCGCCGGACAGGGTGGAACAGATACGCAGTATTTT. It codes for CASSSAGQGGTDTQYF.

CDR3 residues: CASSPRRVNTGELFF. The CDR3 DNA sequence: TGCGCCAGCAGCCCTCGGAGGGTGAACACCGGGGAGCTGTTTTTT. The V and J genes are TRBV5-1 and TRBJ2-2; TRBD2 is a possible D gene (6 bases). Germline assignment: CDR1 SGHRS and CDR2 YFSETQ. This CDR3 is 15 amino acids long. Trimming took off 4 bases at V and 1 base at J, with 11 bases between the two ends.

V gene TRBV9 combines with J gene TRBJ1-6; D may be TRBD1 (5 bases). CDR1 and CDR2 (germline): SGDLS, YYNGEE. This CDR3 comprises 12 residues. Trimming stripped 7 bases from V and 7 bases from J, with 9 bases between. This chain's CDR3 is CASGGTNSPLHF. Here the CDR3 DNA reads TGTGCCAGCGGAGGGACCAATTCACCCCTCCACTTT.

The rearrangement joins TRBV9 to TRBJ1-4; TRBD1 is a possible D gene (6 bases). CDR3 size: 14 residues. V dropped 2 bases and J dropped 3 bases, with 8 bases sitting between them. The germline V gene encodes CDR1 SGDLS and CDR2 YYNGEE. The CDR3, as DNA: TGTGCCAGCAGCGTGCCAGGGGCTAATGAAAAACTGTTTTTT. Its translation is CASSVPGANEKLFF.

The rearrangement joins TRBV18 to TRBJ2-1, with a weak D call TRBD1 (5 bases). Germline values: CDR1 KGHSH, CDR2 LQKENI. Trimming took 2 bases from V and 4 from J, leaving 9 bases between them. CDR3 size: 14 residues. This CDR3 reads CASSPGAAYNEQFF. CDR3 in DNA: TGTGCCAGCTCACCAGGGGCAGCTTACAATGAGCAGTTCTTC.

In its sample, this clone was seen a few times. The V gene is TRBV3-1 (or the pseudogene TRBV3-2), the J gene TRBJ2-5, with 12 bases that match TRBD2. The V gene end was trimmed by 4 bases and the J gene end by 6 bases; junction bases not matched to a gene: 21. The germline V gene encodes CDR1 LGHDT and CDR2 YNNKEL (reference sequence). The CDR3 is made up of 20 amino acids. CDR3 protein: CASSPRAANWTSGVRKTQYF. For the CDR3, the DNA is TGTGCCAGCAGCCCTCGCGCCGCTAATTGGACTAGCGGGGTAAGGAAGACCCAGTACTTC.

The chain joins TRBV6-2 or TRBV6-3 to TRBJ2-1; TRBD1 matches at 9 bases. J lost 10 bases, V lost 5 bases, and 3 bases had no gene match. This CDR3 has 12 amino acids. The germline CDR1 and CDR2 sequences are MNHEY and SVGEGT. The CDR3 DNA follows: TGTGCCAGCAGTACCACAGGGGGCGAGCAGTTCTTC. It is translated as CASSTTGGEQFF.